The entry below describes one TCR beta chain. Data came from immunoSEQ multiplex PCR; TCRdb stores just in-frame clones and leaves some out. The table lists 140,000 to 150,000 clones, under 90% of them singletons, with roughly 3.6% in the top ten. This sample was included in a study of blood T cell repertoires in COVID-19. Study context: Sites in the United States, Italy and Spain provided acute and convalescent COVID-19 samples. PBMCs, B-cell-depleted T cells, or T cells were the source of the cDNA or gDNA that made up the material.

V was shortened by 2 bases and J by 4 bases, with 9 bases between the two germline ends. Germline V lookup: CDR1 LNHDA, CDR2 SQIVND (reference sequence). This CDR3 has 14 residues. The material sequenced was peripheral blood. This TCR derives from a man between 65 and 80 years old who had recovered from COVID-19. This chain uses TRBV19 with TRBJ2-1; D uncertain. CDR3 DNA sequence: TGTGCCAGTAGTATAAGCCCCGTTTACAATGAGCAGTTCTTC. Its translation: CASSISPVYNEQFF.